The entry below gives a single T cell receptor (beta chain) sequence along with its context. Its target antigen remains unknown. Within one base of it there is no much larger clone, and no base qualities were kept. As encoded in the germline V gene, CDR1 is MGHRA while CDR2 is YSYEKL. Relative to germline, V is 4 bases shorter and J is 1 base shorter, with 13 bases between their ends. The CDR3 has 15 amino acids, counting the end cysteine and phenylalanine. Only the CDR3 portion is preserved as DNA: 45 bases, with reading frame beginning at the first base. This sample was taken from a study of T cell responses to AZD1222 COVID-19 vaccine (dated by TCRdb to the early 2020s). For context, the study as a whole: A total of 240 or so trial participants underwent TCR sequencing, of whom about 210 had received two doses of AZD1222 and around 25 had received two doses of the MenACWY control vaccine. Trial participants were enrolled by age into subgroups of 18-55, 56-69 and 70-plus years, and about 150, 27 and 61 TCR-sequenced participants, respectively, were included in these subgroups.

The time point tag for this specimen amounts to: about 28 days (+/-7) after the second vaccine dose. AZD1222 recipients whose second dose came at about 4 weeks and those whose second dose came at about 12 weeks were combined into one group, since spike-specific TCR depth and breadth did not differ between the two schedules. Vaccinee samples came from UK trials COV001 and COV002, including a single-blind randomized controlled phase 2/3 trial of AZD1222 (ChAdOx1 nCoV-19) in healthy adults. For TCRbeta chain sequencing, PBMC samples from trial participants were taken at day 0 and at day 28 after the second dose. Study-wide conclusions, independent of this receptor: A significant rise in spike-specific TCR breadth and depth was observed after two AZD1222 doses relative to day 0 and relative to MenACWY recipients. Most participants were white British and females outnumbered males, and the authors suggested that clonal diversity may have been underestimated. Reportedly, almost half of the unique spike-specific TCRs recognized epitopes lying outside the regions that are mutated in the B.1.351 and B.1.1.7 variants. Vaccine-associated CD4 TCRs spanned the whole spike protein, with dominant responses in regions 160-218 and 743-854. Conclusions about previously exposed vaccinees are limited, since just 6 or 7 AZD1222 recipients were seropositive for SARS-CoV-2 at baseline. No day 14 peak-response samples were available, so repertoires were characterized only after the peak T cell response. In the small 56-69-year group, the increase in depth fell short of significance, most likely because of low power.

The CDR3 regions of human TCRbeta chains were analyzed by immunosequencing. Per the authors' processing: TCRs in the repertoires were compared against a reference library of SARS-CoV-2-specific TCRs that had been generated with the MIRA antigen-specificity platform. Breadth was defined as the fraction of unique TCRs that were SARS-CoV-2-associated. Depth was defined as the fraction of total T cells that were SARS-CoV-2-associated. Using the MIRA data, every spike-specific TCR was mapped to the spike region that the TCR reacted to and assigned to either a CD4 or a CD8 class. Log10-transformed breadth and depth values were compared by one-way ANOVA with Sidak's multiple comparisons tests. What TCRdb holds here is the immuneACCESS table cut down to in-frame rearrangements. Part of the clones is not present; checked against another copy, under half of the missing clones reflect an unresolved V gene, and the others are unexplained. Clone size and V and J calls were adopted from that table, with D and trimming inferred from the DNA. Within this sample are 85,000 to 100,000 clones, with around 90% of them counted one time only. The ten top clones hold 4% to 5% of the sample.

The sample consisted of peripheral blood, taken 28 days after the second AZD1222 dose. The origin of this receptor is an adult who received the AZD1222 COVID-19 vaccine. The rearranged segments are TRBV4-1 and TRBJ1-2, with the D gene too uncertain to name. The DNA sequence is TGCGCCAGCAGCCCTGATTGGCAGGTTAACTATGGCTACACCTTC. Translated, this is CASSPDWQVNYGYTF.